The T cell receptor (beta chain) under discussion was sequenced for a study of blood T cell repertoires in COVID-19. The wider study: Donors in the United States, Italy and Spain gave samples during acute or convalescent COVID-19. From T cells, B-cell-depleted T cells, or PBMCs came the material, which was cDNA or gDNA.

V lost 4 bases, J lost 0 bases, and 9 bases lay in between. CDR1 SGHTA and CDR2 FQGNSA come from the germline V gene. The CDR3 sequence is 14 residues long. In the original workflow: For nucleated cells, counts were estimated from reference gene primer amplification. Assay used: immunoSEQ multiplex PCR; TCRdb lists only in-frame clones, some missing. V and J calls plus clone size are reproduced from that table; the DNA served to infer D and trimming. The data hold 110,000 to 150,000 clones, with approximately 92% observed a single time. The clonotype comes from an older woman with active COVID-19. Sequencing used peripheral blood. V gene TRBV7-2 combines with J gene TRBJ1-1; D remains ambiguous. Written as DNA, the CDR3 is TGTGCCAGCAGCTCGTCAGTGATGAACACTGAAGCTTTCTTT. Protein product: CASSSSVMNTEAFF.